Each of the 20 T cell receptor beta chains below was sequenced from the same sample in a study of vaccination and CD4 T cells after COVID-19. Researchers used the Oncomine TCR Beta short-read assay to sequence DNA from cultured CD4+ T cells. In TCRdb, the PCR reads were re-called with MiXCR into one record per CDR3 protein. The sample has 7,000 to 9,000 distinct CDR3 sequences, roughly 32% seen once. These TCRs are of unknown antigen specificity. Treatment indicated: roughly 10-day PBMC culture with coronavirus spike peptide pools or control peptides (ViraFEST assay). Investigators obtained the unexposed donor's CD4+ T cells before the COVID-19 pandemic (2011-2018). Sequenced input: CD4+ T cells from blood, cultured in vitro. The receptors here all came from a human donor in good health.

This clonotype was counted only a few times. The V and J genes are TRBV6-2 or TRBV6-3 and TRBJ1-2, with D unclear. Trimming removed 3 bases at V and 4 bases at J, with 15 bases between. CDR1 and CDR2 from the germline V gene are MNHEY and SVGEGT. The CDR3 length is 15 residues. The CDR3 spells CASSYPNVELYGYTF. The CDR3, as DNA: TGTGCCAGCAGTTATCCCAATGTGGAGCTCTATGGCTACACCTTC.

The table lists this clonotype with a few counts. This chain links TRBV20-1 with TRBJ2-1, with 7 bases fitting TRBD2. The germline V gene has CDR1 DFQATT and CDR2 SNEGSKA (reference sequence). CDR3 length equals 12 residues. V dropped 5 bases and J dropped 8; count of bases not matched to a gene: 6. CDR3 in DNA: TGCAGTGCTGGGGGGACTACTTATGAGCAGTTCTTC. Encoded protein: CSAGGTTYEQFF.

The rearrangement uses TRBV5-4 and TRBJ2-3; D gene unclear. This CDR3 comprises 11 residues. Deletions cut 5 bases from V and 6 bases from J, with 7 bases between. CDR1 and CDR2 from the germline V gene are SGHNT and YYREEE (reference sequence). CDR3 residues: CASSTPDTQYF. The CDR3 bases are TGTGCCAGCAGTACCCCCGATACGCAGTATTTT. Using reference TRBV5-4 and TRBJ2-3 for the parts outside the CDR3, the full variable domain is ETGVTQSPTHLIKTRGQQVTLRCSSQSGHNTVSWYQQALGQGPQFIFQYYREEENGRGNFPPRFSGLQFPNYSSELNVNALELDDSALYLCASSTPDTQYFGPGTRLTVL.

The genes are TRBV7-8 and TRBJ1-2; perhaps TRBD1 as D (5 bases). V gave up 7 bases and J gave up 2 bases, with 14 bases separating them. Germline-derived CDR1 and CDR2 are SGHVS and FQNEAQ. This CDR3 has 14 residues. In DNA, the CDR3 is TGTGCCAGCACCGAGGGGAGGGCGAACTATGGCTACACCTTC. Translated: CASTEGRANYGYTF.

This sequence joins TRBV6-1 and TRBJ2-3; D unresolved. The ends were cut back, 0 bases at V and 6 bases at J, with 7 bases in the middle. Germline CDR1 and CDR2: MNHNS and SASEGT. This CDR3 has 13 amino acids. The CDR3 spells CASSEALVDTQYF. Written as DNA, the CDR3 is TGTGCCAGCAGTGAAGCGCTAGTGGATACGCAGTATTTT.

The CDR3 loop is CSASRYQGGTGELFF. DNA of the CDR3: TGCAGTGCTAGCCGGTACCAGGGTGGAACCGGGGAGCTGTTTTTT. The rearrangement links TRBV20-1 to TRBJ2-2; weak D call: TRBD1 (5 bases). The CDR3 covers 15 residues. The V end was cut by 3 bases, the J end by 5 bases, with 16 bases between. Germline loops: CDR1 DFQATT, CDR2 SNEGSKA (reference sequence).

The chain employs TRBV6-1 and TRBJ1-6; TRBD1 matches at 10 bases. With 6 bases clipped from V and 6 bases from J, the junction kept 5 bases outside the gene matches. CDR1 is MNHNS, CDR2 SASEGT, per germline. The CDR3 is made up of 15 amino acids. The CDR3 coding sequence is TGTGCCAGCAGAGGCCGGGACAGGGGTAATTCACCCCTCCACTTT. Translated, it gives CASRGRDRGNSPLHF.

The rearrangement uses TRBV6-1 and TRBJ1-1; the D gene is possibly TRBD1 (6 bases). Germline assignment: CDR1 MNHNS and CDR2 SASEGT. The CDR3 has 14 amino acids. Trimming removed 10 bases at V and 3 bases at J, with 18 bases between. Written as DNA, the CDR3 is TGTGCCATCTCAGGGGCCGACAGGTACACTGAAGCTTTCTTT. It translates to CAISGADRYTEAFF.

This clonotype occurred a few times. The V call is TRBV20-1, the J call TRBJ2-1; D is possibly TRBD2 (6 bases). V was clipped by 1 base and J by 8 bases, with 9 bases between them. The CDR3 is made up of 12 amino acids. The germline V gene encodes CDR1 DFQATT and CDR2 SNEGSKA (reference sequence). The CDR3 loop is CSARGRVHEQFF. The CDR3 nucleotides are TGCAGTGCTAGAGGGAGGGTACATGAGCAGTTCTTC.

This clonotype was counted between two and nine times. V gene TRBV20-1 combines with J gene TRBJ2-2, with D possibly being TRBD2 (5 bases). CDR3 size: 14 residues. Per germline, CDR1 DFQATT and CDR2 SNEGSKA (reference sequence). The germline V and J ends were trimmed by 6 bases and 1 base, with 12 bases remaining between them. The CDR3 loop is CSATWGVNTGELFF. The CDR3 DNA sequence: TGCAGTGCCACGTGGGGAGTGAACACCGGGGAGCTGTTTTTT.

The chain combines TRBV19 with TRBJ2-5; perhaps TRBD2 as D (5 bases). Germline CDR1 is LNHDA and CDR2 is SQIVND (reference sequence). The CDR3 is 14 residues long. The germline V and J ends were trimmed by 5 bases and 5 bases, with 15 bases remaining between them. CDR3 amino acids: CASSPWGAGETQYF. CDR3 bases: TGTGCCAGTAGTCCTTGGGGAGCCGGTGAGACCCAGTACTTC.

Here the CDR3 reads CASSVEGTNYGYTF. The CDR3 DNA reads as TGTGCCAGCAGCGTGGAGGGGACGAACTATGGCTACACCTTC. This rearrangement joins TRBV9 to TRBJ1-2; the D gene is possibly TRBD1 (5 bases). This CDR3 spans 14 amino acids. V shed 2 bases and J shed 2 bases, with 10 bases lying between them. CDR1 and CDR2 (germline): SGDLS, YYNGEE. Full variable domain (remainder filled in from reference TRBV9 and TRBJ1-2): DSGVTQTPKHLITATGQRVTLRCSPRSGDLSVYWYQQSLDQGLQFLIQYYNGEERAKGNILERFSAQQFPDLHSELNLSSLELGDSALYFCASSVEGTNYGYTFGSGTRLTVV.

The rearrangement joins TRBV5-1 to TRBJ1-2; 7 bases are a match to TRBD1. The CDR3 has 13 residues. Germline CDR1 is SGHRS and CDR2 is YFSETQ. J was trimmed by 3 bases and V by 1 base; bases with no gene match: 0. CDR3 sequence (DNA): TGCGCCAGCAGCTTGCAGGGGGACTATGGCTACACCTTC. This sequence encodes CASSLQGDYGYTF.

In this sample, this clonotype turned up a few times. The chain joins TRBV19 to TRBJ1-2; tentatively, D is TRBD1 (5 bases). The CDR3 runs 13 residues. The V end lost 4 bases, the J end lost 4 bases, and 10 bases lay between the germline ends. The germline V gene encodes CDR1 LNHDA and CDR2 SQIVND (reference sequence). CDR3 region: CASSKTESYGYTF. CDR3 coding DNA: TGTGCCAGTAGTAAGACAGAGAGCTATGGCTACACCTTC.

This clonotype has only a few counts. The rearrangement joins TRBV6-2 or TRBV6-3 to TRBJ2-7, with 8 bases fitting TRBD2. The germline CDR1 and CDR2 sequences are MNHEY and SVGEGT. The CDR3 is 15 amino acids. V was pared by 6 bases and J by 4 bases, with 11 bases of the junction left unmatched. The CDR3 coding sequence is TGTGCCAGCAGCCCTTTCCGGGGGGGCTCGTACGAGCAGTACTTC. Its translation is CASSPFRGGSYEQYF.

This clonotype was counted between two and nine times. The V gene is TRBV7-2, the J gene TRBJ1-2, with D possibly TRBD1 on 5 matching bases. Trimming pared 1 base from V and 4 bases from J, leaving 7 bases between. The CDR3 consists of 13 residues. Germline V CDR1 and CDR2: SGHTA, FQGNSA. Here the CDR3 reads CASSLDRTYGYTF. The DNA for the CDR3 is TGTGCCAGCAGCTTAGACAGGACCTATGGCTACACCTTC.

This clonotype occurred a few times. The chain has TRBV6-4 and TRBJ1-1; D remains unclear. V was pared by 5 bases and J by 3 bases, with 10 bases between. The germline gives CDR1 MRHNA, CDR2 SNTAGT. This CDR3 has 13 amino acids. CDR3: CASSRLPDTEAFF. The CDR3 DNA reads TGTGCCAGCAGTCGATTGCCCGACACTGAAGCTTTCTTT.

This clonotype was observed a handful of times. The chain has TRBV20-1 and TRBJ2-5; D may match TRBD1 or TRBD2 (5 bases each). CDR3 length: 12 residues. Germline CDR1 and CDR2: DFQATT and SNEGSKA (reference sequence). Trimming pared 5 bases from V and 4 bases from J, leaving 11 bases between. The CDR3 is CSASGATETQYF. CDR3 coding DNA: TGCAGTGCTTCCGGGGCTACAGAGACCCAGTACTTC.

The chain employs TRBV20-1 and TRBJ1-1; D is possibly TRBD1 (6 bases). Germline V gene sequence: CDR1 DFQATT, CDR2 SNEGSKA (reference sequence). The CDR3 is 12 residues long. V lost 2 bases to trimming and J lost 5 bases, with 9 bases between them. CDR3 in amino acids: CSARQGLTEAFF. CDR3 nucleotide sequence: TGCAGTGCTAGACAGGGGTTGACTGAAGCTTTCTTT.

In its sample, this clonotype was seen a few times. The V gene is TRBV6-1, the J gene TRBJ1-5; D unclear. Germline values: CDR1 MNHNS, CDR2 SASEGT. V lost 6 bases and J 6 bases, leaving 12 bases between the germline ends. This CDR3 has 13 amino acids. CDR3 bases: TGTGCCAGCAGATCCGAGAGGAGTCAGCCCCAGCATTTT. Translation: CASRSERSQPQHF.